There are many counts of the clone carrying this T cell receptor beta chain. Authors' processing steps: By means of reference gene primer amplification, nucleated cell counts were estimated. Generated by immunoSEQ multiplex PCR, the TCRdb table keeps only in-frame clones and is missing some. Clone size and V and J calls were adopted from that table, with D and trimming inferred from the DNA. This sample has 240,000 or so clones, with around three quarters found just once. This entry is derived from a study of blood T cell repertoires in COVID-19. This CDR3 spans 16 amino acids. Per the germline V gene, CDR1 is SEHNR and CDR2 is FQNEAQ (reference sequence). V dropped 5 bases and J dropped 8 bases, with 24 bases sitting between them.

The chain uses TRBV7-9 and TRBJ1-1; D gene ambiguous. The origin of this receptor is a woman older than 75 with acute or convalescent COVID-19. The sequencing input was peripheral blood. In DNA form, the CDR3 reads TGTGCCAGCAGCCCGGAGTCAACCCCGATTCGTACAGAAGCTTTCTTT. This translates into CASSPESTPIRTEAFF. Full variable domain (missing parts from reference TRBV7-9 and TRBJ1-1): DTGVSQNPRHKITKRGQNVTFRCDPISEHNRLYWYRQTLGQGPEFLTYFQNEAQLEKSRLLSDRFSAERPKGSFSTLEIQRTEQGDSAMYLCASSPESTPIRTEAFFGQGTRLTVV.